The 11 T cell receptor beta chains presented below share a single source sample, sequenced in a study of early T cells in non-severe SARS-CoV-2 infection. TCRdb recomputed calls from the 5' RACE reads with MiXCR, one row per CDR3 protein. The sample shows 100,000 to 150,000 distinct CDR3 sequences, more than 13% of them seen only once. Material: whole blood. The source of these receptors is an adult who was a healthcare worker with PCR-confirmed SARS-CoV-2 infection or an uninfected control (not recorded which).

This clonotype was recorded many times. The chain uses TRBV6-1 and TRBJ2-7; D is uncertain. This CDR3 contains 11 residues. V lost 1 base and J 6 bases, leaving 4 bases between the germline ends. Per the germline V gene, CDR1 is MNHNS and CDR2 is SASEGT. CDR3 sequence (DNA): TGTGCCAGCAGTGAAGGGGGCGAGCAGTACTTC. It codes for CASSEGGEQYF.

The chain employs TRBV3-1 and TRBJ2-7; D is unresolved. This CDR3 comprises 11 residues. Germline CDR1 reads LGHDT; CDR2 reads YNNKEL (reference sequence). V lost 4 bases and J 7 bases, leaving 8 bases between the germline ends. The CDR3 bases are TGTGCCAGCAGCCGATTGAGTGAGCAGTACTTC. It translates to CASSRLSEQYF.

This clonotype was counted only a few times. V is TRBV30 and J is TRBJ2-7, with 9 bases matching TRBD2. V lost 0 bases, J lost 2 bases, and 8 bases stayed unmatched. The CDR3 is made up of 16 amino acids. The germline gives CDR1 GTSNPN, CDR2 SVGIG (reference sequence). CDR3 nucleotides: TGTGCCTGGAGTGTACTTGCTAGCGGGGCCACCTACGAGCAGTACTTC. This sequence encodes CAWSVLASGATYEQYF.

Only a few counts were recorded for this clonotype. V and J are TRBV25-1 and TRBJ1-2; D uncertain. Between the trimmed V and J ends, which lost 1 base and 0 bases, there was a span of 0 bases. CDR3 size: 12 residues. Germline CDR1 MGHDK, CDR2 SYGVNS. The chain's CDR3 is CASSESNYGYTF. The CDR3, as DNA: TGTGCCAGCAGTGAATCTAACTATGGCTACACCTTC.

This sequence joins TRBV6-6 and TRBJ2-2; D remains unclear. Trimming took 0 bases from V and 7 from J, leaving 9 bases between them. The length of the CDR3 is 14 residues. Germline V CDR1 and CDR2: MNHNY, SVGAGI (reference sequence). The CDR3 bases are TGTGCCAGCAGTTACTCGATCCCAGGCGGGGAGCTGTTTTTT. Amino acid sequence: CASSYSIPGGELFF.

This clonotype was seen a handful of times. At one boundary the junction diverges from the germline segment, which might be a read error. CDR3 sequence (DNA): TGTGCCAGCACCTTGGGATGGGGGACTAGCACAGATACGCAGTATTTT. Residues: CASTLGWGTSTDTQYF. The gene calls are TRBV5-5 and TRBJ2-3, with D tentatively TRBD2 (6 bases). The CDR3 is 16 amino acids. Germline CDR1 SGHKS, CDR2 YYEKEE (reference sequence).

This clonotype has more than one count but fewer than ten. The chain links TRBV20-1 to TRBJ2-7; tentative D call: TRBD1 (5 bases). Trimming shortened V by 5 bases and J by 3 bases, and 17 bases separated the two germline ends. The CDR3 extends over 14 amino acids. Per germline, CDR1 DFQATT and CDR2 SNEGSKA (reference sequence). For the CDR3, the DNA is TGCAGTGCTTTAAGTGTGGGGCGCGGCTACGAGCAGTACTTC. Encoded protein: CSALSVGRGYEQYF.

The chain uses TRBV3-1 and TRBJ1-5, with 8 bases identical to TRBD1. In germline, CDR1 is LGHDT, CDR2 YNNKEL (reference sequence). The V gene end was trimmed by 1 base and the J gene end by 15 bases; junction bases not matched to a gene: 5. This CDR3 has 12 residues. The CDR3 DNA sequence: TGTGCCAGCAGCCAAGCCCGGACAGGGTGGCATTTT. This translates into CASSQARTGWHF.

This clonotype was counted ten times or more. The rearrangement links TRBV6-4 to TRBJ1-5; D is unresolved. The length of the CDR3 is 14 residues. Between the trimmed V and J ends, which lost 4 bases and 5 bases, there was a span of 12 bases. CDR1 and CDR2 from the germline V gene are MRHNA and SNTAGT. The CDR3 nucleotides are TGTGCCAGCAGTGCGGAGGGAAAGGATCAGCCCCAGCATTTT. It encodes CASSAEGKDQPQHF.

The rearrangement uses TRBV3-1 and TRBJ1-1; 8 bases map to TRBD1. V was pared by 4 bases and J by 4 bases, with 17 bases of the junction left unmatched. The germline gives CDR1 LGHDT, CDR2 YNNKEL (reference sequence). CDR3 length equals 18 residues. CDR3 protein: CASSPYRTGRWVGTEAFF. CDR3 nucleotides: TGTGCCAGCAGCCCATACCGGACAGGGAGGTGGGTGGGCACTGAAGCTTTCTTT.

V and J are TRBV19 and TRBJ2-1, with D perhaps TRBD1 (6 bases). The germline V gene has CDR1 LNHDA and CDR2 SQIVND (reference sequence). The CDR3 loop spans 14 amino acids. Deletions cut 5 bases from V and 10 bases from J, with 18 bases between. In DNA, the CDR3 is TGTGCCAGTAGTCCGACTCAGGTAGGGGGAGAGCAGTTCTTC. It encodes CASSPTQVGGEQFF.